A single T cell receptor beta chain is shown here with its context. From blood CD8+ and CD4+ T cells, TCR beta sequences were generated. As judged by recently defined diagnostic criteria, patients with Susac syndrome had definite or probable disease. Isolation of CD8+ and CD4+ T cells was performed negatively, whereas enrichment of TEMRA cells was done by FACS. This entry is derived from a study of CD8 T cells in Susac syndrome. The wider study: Sequenced Susac syndrome patients included 5 or 6 with active disease and under ten who were in remission.

An amount of RNA that ranged from roughly 0.5 to 1 ug was reverse transcribed with random hexamers. TCRdb analysed the immunoSEQ multiplex PCR reads with MiXCR anew, one entry per CDR3 protein. The sample lists fewer than 60,000 distinct CDR3 sequences; 95% were seen once. V lost 3 bases, J lost 10 bases, and 5 bases stayed unmatched. The germline CDR1 and CDR2 sequences are SGDLS and YYNGEE. The CDR3 runs 14 residues. Input material: CD8+ T cells from PBMCs. The TCR originated in a human donor with Susac syndrome. This chain uses TRBV9 with TRBJ1-6, with TRBD1 matching 9 bases. This chain's CDR3 is CASSAGTGTSPLHF. In DNA, the CDR3 is TGTGCCAGCAGCGCTGGGACAGGGACCTCACCCCTCCACTTT.